This TCR beta chain was profiled in a study of blood T cell repertoires in COVID-19. Study background: Specimens from acute and convalescent COVID-19 originated in the United States, Italy and Spain.

This clone was counted only a few times. Study processing details: Reference gene primer amplification gave estimated nucleated cell counts. This table comes from immunoSEQ multiplex PCR, and its TCRdb copy is limited to in-frame clones, with some not included. D and trimming come from the DNA, and the V and J calls and clone size come from that table. The sample lists about 130,000 clones; about 70% were seen once. This TCR was sampled from a man aged 60 to 75 with acute or convalescent COVID-19. The sequencing input was peripheral blood.

The CDR3 reads CASSTNTDTQYF. In nucleotides, the CDR3 is TGTGCCAGCAGTACAAACACAGATACGCAGTATTTT. The chain uses TRBV6-1 and TRBJ2-3; D gene uncertain. V was shortened by 5 bases and J by 2 bases, with 5 bases between the two germline ends. The CDR3 consists of 12 residues. CDR1 and CDR2 (germline): MNHNS, SASEGT.